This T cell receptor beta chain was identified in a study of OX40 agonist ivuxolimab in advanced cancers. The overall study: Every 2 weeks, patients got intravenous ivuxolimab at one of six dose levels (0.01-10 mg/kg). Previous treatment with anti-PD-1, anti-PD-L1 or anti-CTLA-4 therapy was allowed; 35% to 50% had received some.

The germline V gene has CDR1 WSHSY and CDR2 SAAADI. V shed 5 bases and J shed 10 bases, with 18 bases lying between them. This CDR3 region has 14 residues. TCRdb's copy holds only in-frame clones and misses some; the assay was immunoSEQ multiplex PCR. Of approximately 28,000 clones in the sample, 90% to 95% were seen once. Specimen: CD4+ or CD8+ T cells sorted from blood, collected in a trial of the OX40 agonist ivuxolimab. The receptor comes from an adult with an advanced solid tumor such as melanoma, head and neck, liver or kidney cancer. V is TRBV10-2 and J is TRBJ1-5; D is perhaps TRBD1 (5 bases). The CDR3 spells CASSLGGESRPQHF. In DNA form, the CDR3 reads TGCGCCAGCAGTTTGGGGGGAGAATCACGCCCCCAGCATTTT.